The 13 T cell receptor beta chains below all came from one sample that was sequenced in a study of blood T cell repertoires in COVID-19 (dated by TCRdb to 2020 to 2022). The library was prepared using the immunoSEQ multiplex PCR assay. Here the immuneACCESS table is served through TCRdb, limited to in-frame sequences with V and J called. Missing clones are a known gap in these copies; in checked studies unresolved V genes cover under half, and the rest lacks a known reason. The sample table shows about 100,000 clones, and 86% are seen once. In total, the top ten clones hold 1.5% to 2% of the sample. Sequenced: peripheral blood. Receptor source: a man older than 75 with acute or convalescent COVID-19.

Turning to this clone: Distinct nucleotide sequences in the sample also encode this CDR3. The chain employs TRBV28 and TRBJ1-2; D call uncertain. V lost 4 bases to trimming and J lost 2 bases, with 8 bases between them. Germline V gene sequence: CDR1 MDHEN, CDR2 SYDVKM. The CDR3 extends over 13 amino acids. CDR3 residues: CASSSTDNYGYTF. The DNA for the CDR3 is TGTGCCAGCAGTTCCACAGACAACTATGGCTACACCTTC.

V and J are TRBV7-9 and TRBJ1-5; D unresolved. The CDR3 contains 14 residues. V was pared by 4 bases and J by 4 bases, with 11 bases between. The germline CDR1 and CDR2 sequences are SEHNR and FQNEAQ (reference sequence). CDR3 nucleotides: TGTGCCAGCAGCTCCAGTGGAGTTAATCAGCCCCAGCATTTT. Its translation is CASSSSGVNQPQHF.

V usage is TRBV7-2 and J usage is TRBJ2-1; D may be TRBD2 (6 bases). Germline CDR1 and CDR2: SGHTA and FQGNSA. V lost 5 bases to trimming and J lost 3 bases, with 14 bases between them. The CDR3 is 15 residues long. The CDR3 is CASSRIADNYNEQFF. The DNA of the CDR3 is TGTGCCAGCAGCCGTATAGCGGACAACTACAATGAGCAGTTCTTC.

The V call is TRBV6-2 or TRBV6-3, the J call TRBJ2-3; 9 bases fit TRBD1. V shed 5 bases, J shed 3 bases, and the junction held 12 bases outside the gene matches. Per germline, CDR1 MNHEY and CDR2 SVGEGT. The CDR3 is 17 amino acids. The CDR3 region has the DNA TGTGCCAGCAGTGGCACAGGGGGCCCTTCGAGGACAGATACGCAGTATTTT. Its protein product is CASSGTGGPSRTDTQYF.

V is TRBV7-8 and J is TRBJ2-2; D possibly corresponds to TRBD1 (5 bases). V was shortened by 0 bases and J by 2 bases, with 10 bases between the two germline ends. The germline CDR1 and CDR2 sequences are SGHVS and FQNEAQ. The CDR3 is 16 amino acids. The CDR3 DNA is TGTGCCAGCAGCTTAGCGCAGGGATATAACACCGGGGAGCTGTTTTTT. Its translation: CASSLAQGYNTGELFF.

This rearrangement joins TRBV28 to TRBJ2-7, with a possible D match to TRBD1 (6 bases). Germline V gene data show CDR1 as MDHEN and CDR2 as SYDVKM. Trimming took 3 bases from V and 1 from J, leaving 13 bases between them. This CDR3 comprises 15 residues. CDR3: CASSFASGVSYEQYF. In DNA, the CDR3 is TGTGCCAGCAGTTTTGCGTCAGGGGTTTCCTACGAGCAGTACTTC.

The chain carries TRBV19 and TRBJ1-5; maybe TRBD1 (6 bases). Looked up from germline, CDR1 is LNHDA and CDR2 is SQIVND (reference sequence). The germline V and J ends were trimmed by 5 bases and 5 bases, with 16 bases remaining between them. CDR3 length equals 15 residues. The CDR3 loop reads CASSLNDGGHQPQHF. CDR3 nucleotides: TGTGCCAGTAGTCTCAACGACGGGGGGCATCAGCCCCAGCATTTT.

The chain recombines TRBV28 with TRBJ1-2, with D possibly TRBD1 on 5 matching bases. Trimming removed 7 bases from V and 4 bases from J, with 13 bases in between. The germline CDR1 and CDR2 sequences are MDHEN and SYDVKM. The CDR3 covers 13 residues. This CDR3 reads CASTGGDFYGYTF. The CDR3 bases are TGTGCCAGCACCGGGGGAGACTTCTATGGCTACACCTTC.

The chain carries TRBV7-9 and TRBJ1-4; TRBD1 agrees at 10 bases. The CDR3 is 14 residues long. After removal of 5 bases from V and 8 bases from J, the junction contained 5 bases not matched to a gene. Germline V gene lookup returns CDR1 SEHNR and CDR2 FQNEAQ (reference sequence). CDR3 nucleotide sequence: TGTGCCAGCAGCCCCGGGACAGGGGAAGAAAAACTGTTTTTT. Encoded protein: CASSPGTGEEKLFF.

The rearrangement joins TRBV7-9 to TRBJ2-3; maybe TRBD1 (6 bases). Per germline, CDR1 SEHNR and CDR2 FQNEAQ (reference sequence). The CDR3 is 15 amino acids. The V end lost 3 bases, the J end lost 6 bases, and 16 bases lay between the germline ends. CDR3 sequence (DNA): TGTGCCAGCAGCTTGAACCGGGTCCAGGGGGATACGCAGTATTTT. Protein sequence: CASSLNRVQGDTQYF.

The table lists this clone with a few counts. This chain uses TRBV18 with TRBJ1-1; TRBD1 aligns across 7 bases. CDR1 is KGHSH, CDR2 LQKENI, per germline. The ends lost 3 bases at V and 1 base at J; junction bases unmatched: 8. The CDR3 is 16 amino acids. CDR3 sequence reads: CASSPAVDRANTEAFF. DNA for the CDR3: TGTGCCAGCTCACCGGCGGTAGACAGGGCGAACACTGAAGCTTTCTTT.

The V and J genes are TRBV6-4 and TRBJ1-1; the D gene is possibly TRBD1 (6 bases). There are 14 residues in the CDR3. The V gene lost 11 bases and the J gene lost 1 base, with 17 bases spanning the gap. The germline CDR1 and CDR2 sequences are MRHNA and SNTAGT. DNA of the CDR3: TGTGCCTCCTCTAGAGGGGGGGCGAACACTGAAGCTTTCTTT. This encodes CASSRGGANTEAFF.

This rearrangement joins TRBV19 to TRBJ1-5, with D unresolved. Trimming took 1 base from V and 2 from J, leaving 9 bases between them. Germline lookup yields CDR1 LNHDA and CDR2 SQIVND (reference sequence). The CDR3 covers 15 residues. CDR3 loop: CASSIVQEGNQPQHF. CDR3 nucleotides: TGTGCCAGTAGTATAGTTCAGGAAGGCAATCAGCCCCAGCATTTT.